The following is a T cell receptor (beta chain) sequence with its context. The entry originates in a study of blood T cell repertoires in COVID-19. Repertoires were generated with immunoSEQ multiplex PCR, while TCRdb's copy carries only in-frame clones and drops some. The sample includes about 230,000 clones, approximately 88% seen only once; the top ten take 25% to 35%. This CDR3 has 15 amino acids. V dropped 3 bases and J dropped 5 bases, with 16 bases sitting between them. CDR1 LNHDA and CDR2 SQIVND come from the germline V gene (reference sequence). V is TRBV19 and J is TRBJ1-1; D remains unclear. The material sequenced was peripheral blood. This clonotype originated in a man in his forties or fifties with acute or convalescent COVID-19. In nucleotides, the CDR3 is TGTGCCAGTAGTATTAACTTCGGCGGATCGACTGAAGCTTTCTTT. Amino acids: CASSINFGGSTEAFF.